The 10 T cell receptor beta chains in this list originate from one sample, sequenced in a study of T cells after yellow fever vaccination. TCRdb passed the 5' RACE reads through MiXCR, listing each CDR3 protein once. The sample contains about 130,000 distinct CDR3 sequences, roughly 8.2% of which appear only once. The sequencing here drew on CD8+ T cells sorted from PBMCs, taken on the day of the yellow fever booster vaccination. The origin of the receptors is a man aged 18-30 years who received the YFV17D yellow fever vaccine.

This clonotype showed up just a few times. J is TRBJ1-2 and V is TRBV27; the D gene is possibly TRBD1 (5 bases). Germline CDR1 and CDR2: MNHEY and SMNVEV (reference sequence). V lost 8 bases, J lost 4 bases, and 14 bases lay in between. CDR3 length equals 13 residues. The CDR3 reads CASSLRGGYGYTF. The CDR3 DNA reads as TGTGCCAGCTCTCTGAGGGGTGGCTATGGCTACACCTTC.

This clonotype appeared a few times. The CDR3 DNA follows: TGCGCCAGCAGCCAAGCTGCGGCGGGGTCCTACAATGAGCAGTTCTTC. It yields the protein CASSQAAAGSYNEQFF. The V and J genes are TRBV4-1 and TRBJ2-1; a weak D match, TRBD2 (6 bases). Trimming removed 1 base at V and 1 base at J, with 11 bases between. Per the germline V gene, CDR1 is MGHRA and CDR2 is YSYEKL. The CDR3 runs to 16 residues.

This clonotype has at least ten counts. The chain is built from TRBV4-3 and TRBJ2-1; TRBD1 matches at 11 bases. The V and J ends lost 0 bases and 6 bases, in that order; junction bases with no gene match: 4. Germline V gene data show CDR1 as LGHNA and CDR2 as YSLEER. CDR3 length equals 16 residues. CDR3 bases: TGCGCCAGCAGCCAAGATTCAGGGACAGGGGGCAATGAGCAGTTCTTC. Amino acid sequence: CASSQDSGTGGNEQFF.

The genes are TRBV6-5 and TRBJ1-2, with D uncertain. The germline CDR1 and CDR2 sequences are MNHEY and SVGAGI. This CDR3 contains 12 residues. V shed 6 bases and J shed 2 bases, with 7 bases lying between them. The CDR3 DNA follows: TGTGCCAGCAGAAGACAAAACTATGGCTACACCTTC. Encoded protein: CASRRQNYGYTF.

J is TRBJ2-1 and V is TRBV20-1; maybe TRBD2 (5 bases). CDR1 and CDR2 (germline): DFQATT, SNEGSKA (reference sequence). V lost 5 bases and J 0 bases, leaving 14 bases between the germline ends. CDR3 length: 15 residues. CDR3 in amino acids: CSAYPPDFSYNEQFF. CDR3 in DNA: TGCAGTGCTTATCCTCCGGACTTCTCCTACAATGAGCAGTTCTTC.

V gene TRBV6-6 combines with J gene TRBJ1-5; no firm D call. CDR3 length: 15 residues. The V end lost 2 bases, the J end lost 0 bases, and 8 bases lay between the germline ends. The V gene's germline CDR1 is MNHNY and CDR2 SVGAGI (reference sequence). DNA for the CDR3: TGTGCCAGCAGTTACGGGGAGTATAGCAATCAGCCCCAGCATTTT. Translating gives CASSYGEYSNQPQHF.

V usage is TRBV4-1 and J usage is TRBJ1-2; no clear D. V was shortened by 0 bases and J by 7 bases, with 12 bases between the two germline ends. Germline V gene sequence: CDR1 MGHRA, CDR2 YSYEKL. This CDR3 contains 14 residues. The CDR3 loop is CASSQDGRSGGYTF. The CDR3 DNA sequence: TGCGCCAGCAGCCAAGATGGGCGAAGTGGTGGCTACACCTTC.

This clonotype was detected only a few times. The chain employs TRBV11-1 and TRBJ2-1; the D call may be TRBD1 or TRBD2 (5 bases each). CDR3 size: 15 residues. Trimming stripped 5 bases from V and 2 bases from J, with 13 bases between. Germline-derived CDR1 and CDR2 are SGHAT and FQDESV (reference sequence). The CDR3 coding sequence is TGTGCCAGCAGCCAGGGACGGGGAGCCTACAATGAGCAGTTCTTC. Translating gives CASSQGRGAYNEQFF.

This clonotype was detected a few times. The rearrangement links TRBV9 to TRBJ2-3; TRBD2 is a possible D gene (5 bases). The CDR3 has 16 amino acids. V was clipped by 0 bases and J by 5 bases, with 16 bases between them. Looked up from germline, CDR1 is SGDLS and CDR2 is YYNGEE. The CDR3 nucleotides are TGTGCCAGCAGCGTAGGGACTCTCGTCTTTCAAGATACGCAGTATTTT. Translating it yields CASSVGTLVFQDTQYF.

There are a few counts of this clonotype. The chain couples TRBV9 to TRBJ1-2; 7 positions match TRBD1. The CDR3 has 15 amino acids. V shed 0 bases and J 5 bases; nucleotides not matched to a gene: 7. The germline V gene has CDR1 SGDLS and CDR2 YYNGEE. CDR3 residues: CASSVVGTDVYGYTF. The CDR3 DNA is TGTGCCAGCAGCGTAGTCGGGACAGACGTTTATGGCTACACCTTC.